What follows are 21 T cell receptor beta chains derived from one specimen sequenced in a study of tumor-infiltrating lymphocytes in localized non-small cell lung cancer. Generated by immunoSEQ multiplex PCR, the TCRdb table keeps only in-frame clones and is missing some. The profile shows 15,000 to 20,000 clones, over 70% of them singletons. The sequenced sample consisted of lung tumor tissue. These receptors all stem from a human donor with non-small cell lung cancer.

This chain links TRBV19 with TRBJ2-7; D may correspond to TRBD1 or TRBD2 (5 bases each). The CDR3 runs to 16 residues. The V end was cut by 1 base, the J end by 3 bases, with 16 bases between. Looked up from germline, CDR1 is LNHDA and CDR2 is SQIVND (reference sequence). The CDR3: CASSIGAGEGSYEQYF. In DNA, the CDR3 is TGTGCCAGTAGTATAGGCGCGGGCGAGGGGAGCTACGAGCAGTACTTC.

In nucleotides, the CDR3 is TGTGCCAGCAGTCCAAGCGGGAGGACCGTTTGGGAGCAGTACTTC. Translation: CASSPSGRTVWEQYF. This chain links TRBV28 with TRBJ2-7; 9 bases fit TRBD2. Germline V gene data show CDR1 as MDHEN and CDR2 as SYDVKM. This CDR3 comprises 15 residues. Trimming at V came to 5 bases and at J to 7 bases, leaving 12 bases not matched to a gene.

The chain carries TRBV7-9 and TRBJ1-5; no definite D call. The V gene's germline CDR1 is SEHNR and CDR2 FQNEAQ (reference sequence). Trimming removed 2 bases at V and 5 bases at J, with 4 bases between. This CDR3 contains 12 residues. The CDR3 coding sequence is TGTGCCAGCAGCTTAATCGATCAGCCCCAGCATTTT. Its protein is CASSLIDQPQHF.

The chain carries TRBV2 and TRBJ1-6, with a possible D match to TRBD1 (5 bases). V was shortened by 5 bases and J by 8 bases, with 10 bases between the two germline ends. The CDR3 consists of 13 residues. The V gene's germline CDR1 is SNHLY and CDR2 FYNNEI. This CDR3 reads CASSPGGYSPLHF. The DNA for the CDR3 is TGTGCCAGCAGTCCCGGGGGATATTCACCCCTCCACTTT.

The chain links TRBV9 to TRBJ1-4, with D hard to call. With 0 bases removed from V and 5 bases from J, the gap between germline ends came to 8 bases. Germline loops: CDR1 SGDLS, CDR2 YYNGEE. This CDR3 region has 14 residues. In DNA, the CDR3 is TGTGCCAGCAGCGTAGAGGGATGGAATGAAAAACTGTTTTTT. Protein sequence: CASSVEGWNEKLFF.

Relative to its sample, this clone is medium-sized. This rearrangement joins TRBV25-1 to TRBJ2-1; tentatively, D is TRBD2 (5 bases). The CDR3 loop spans 15 amino acids. V dropped 2 bases and J dropped 4 bases, with 12 bases sitting between them. CDR1 is MGHDK, CDR2 SYGVNS, per germline. The CDR3 sequence is CASSEVGGLYNEQFF. The CDR3 bases are TGTGCCAGCAGTGAAGTGGGCGGACTGTACAATGAGCAGTTCTTC.

The chain joins TRBV29-1 to TRBJ1-2; D unresolved. Per germline, CDR1 SQVTM and CDR2 ANQGSEA. V lost 1 base and J 5 bases, leaving 14 bases between the germline ends. The CDR3 extends over 14 amino acids. The CDR3 DNA sequence: TGCAGCGTTGAAGGGACGGCACGAGGTTATGGCTACACCTTC. This translates into CSVEGTARGYGYTF.

The J gene is TRBJ1-5, the V gene TRBV5-1, with 9 bases matching TRBD1. Germline trimming cut 0 bases from V and 7 bases from J; bases unmatched to any gene: 5. Germline assignment: CDR1 SGHRS and CDR2 YFSETQ. The CDR3 loop spans 15 amino acids. CDR3 nucleotide sequence: TGCGCCAGCAGCTTGGGACAGGGGGATCGACAGCCCCAGCATTTT. Translated: CASSLGQGDRQPQHF.

This clone was recorded once. The gene calls are TRBV7-9 and TRBJ2-7, with D maybe TRBD2 (6 bases). In germline, CDR1 is SEHNR, CDR2 FQNEAQ (reference sequence). This CDR3 has 12 amino acids. The ends were cut back, 3 bases at V and 6 bases at J, with 9 bases in the middle. The CDR3 is CASSFGGREQYF. The CDR3, as DNA: TGTGCCAGCAGCTTCGGGGGACGCGAGCAGTACTTC.

This sequence joins TRBV9 and TRBJ2-7, with D possibly being TRBD1 (5 bases). V lost 4 bases to trimming and J lost 1 base, with 12 bases between them. Germline assignment: CDR1 SGDLS and CDR2 YYNGEE. The length of the CDR3 is 14 residues. CDR3 protein: CASSYSQGSYEQYF. The CDR3 DNA reads TGTGCCAGCAGCTACTCCCAGGGATCCTACGAGCAGTACTTC. The full variable domain, its missing parts supplied by reference TRBV9 and TRBJ2-7, is DSGVTQTPKHLITATGQRVTLRCSPRSGDLSVYWYQQSLDQGLQFLIQYYNGEERAKGNILERFSAQQFPDLHSELNLSSLELGDSALYFCASSYSQGSYEQYFGPGTRLTVT.

In this sample, this clone turned up a few times. The chain couples TRBV5-6 to TRBJ2-2, with D perhaps TRBD1 (5 bases). The CDR3 contains 15 residues. With 5 bases removed from V and 2 bases from J, the gap between germline ends came to 13 bases. From germline, CDR1 is SGHDT and CDR2 YYEEEE. The CDR3 spells CASSTGRRNTGELFF. The CDR3 coding sequence is TGTGCCAGCAGTACAGGACGGAGAAACACCGGGGAGCTGTTTTTT. The whole variable domain, filled in from reference TRBV5-6 and TRBJ2-2, reads DAGVTQSPTHLIKTRGQQVTLRCSPKSGHDTVSWYQQALGQGPQFIFQYYEEEERQRGNFPDRFSGHQFPNYSSELNVNALLLGDSALYLCASSTGRRNTGELFFGEGSRLTVL.

The V and J genes are TRBV5-1 and TRBJ2-7; TRBD1 aligns across 9 bases. Germline CDR1 and CDR2: SGHRS and YFSETQ. The CDR3 covers 17 residues. Trimming cost V 4 bases and J 3 bases; bases outside gene matches: 14. CDR3 amino acids: CASSAQLPGQGYYEQYF. The CDR3 DNA is TGCGCCAGCAGCGCACAATTACCGGGACAGGGATACTACGAGCAGTACTTC.

This rearrangement joins TRBV6-5 to TRBJ2-1; no clear D gene. CDR3 length: 14 amino acids. The germline V gene encodes CDR1 MNHEY and CDR2 SVGAGI. V lost 7 bases and J lost 12, with 22 bases in between. CDR3 residues: CASTLNLRSTVQFF. In DNA form, the CDR3 reads TGTGCCAGCACCCTAAATCTCCGGAGTACGGTGCAGTTCTTC.

This rearrangement joins TRBV28 to TRBJ1-1; the D gene is possibly TRBD1 (6 bases). Germline V gene sequence: CDR1 MDHEN, CDR2 SYDVKM. This CDR3 contains 15 residues. Trimming left V 7 bases short and J 5 bases short, with 20 bases between. CDR3 amino acids: CASTKQGLIGTEAFF. CDR3 coding DNA: TGTGCCAGCACCAAACAGGGCCTGATAGGGACTGAAGCTTTCTTT.

The V gene is TRBV19, the J gene TRBJ2-1; 9 nucleotides align to TRBD1. Germline lookup yields CDR1 LNHDA and CDR2 SQIVND (reference sequence). CDR3 size: 15 residues. The V segment lost 4 bases and the J segment 9 bases; nucleotides outside the gene matches: 10. The CDR3 here is CASSTGQGLMVEQFF. The CDR3 DNA sequence: TGTGCCAGTAGTACGGGACAGGGTTTGATGGTTGAGCAGTTCTTC.

The chain has TRBV19 and TRBJ2-2; D not certain. Germline assignment: CDR1 LNHDA and CDR2 SQIVND (reference sequence). This CDR3 is 14 amino acids long. Between the trimmed V and J ends, which lost 5 bases and 5 bases, there was a span of 12 bases. The CDR3 coding sequence is TGTGCCAGTAGTTTCCTCGGTGGGACCGGGGAGCTGTTTTTT. It encodes CASSFLGGTGELFF.

This chain links TRBV7-2 with TRBJ1-2; 9 bases are shared with TRBD1. This CDR3 contains 16 residues. V trimming: 5 bases; J trimming: 7 bases; junction bases outside the gene matches: 14. Germline V lookup: CDR1 SGHTA, CDR2 FQGNSA. CDR3 sequence (DNA): TGTGCCAGCAGCCCTAAAACACAGGGGGCGCGGCGTGGCTACACCTTC. Translation gives CASSPKTQGARRGYTF. The whole variable domain, filled in from reference TRBV7-2 and TRBJ1-2, reads GAGVSQSPSNKVTEKGKDVELRCDPISGHTALYWYRQSLGQGLEFLIYFQGNSAPDKSGLPSDRFSAERTGGSVSTLTIQRTQQEDSAVYLCASSPKTQGARRGYTFGSGTRLTVV.

CDR3 loop: CASRPRPDSGNTIYF. In DNA form, the CDR3 reads TGTGCCAGCCGCCCGAGACCCGACTCTGGAAACACCATATATTTT. This sequence joins TRBV6-5 and TRBJ1-3; no reliable D call. Per germline, CDR1 MNHEY and CDR2 SVGAGI. V lost 8 bases and J lost 0, with 14 bases in between. This CDR3 has 15 amino acids.

This clone is medium-sized within its sample. The rearrangement joins TRBV28 to TRBJ1-4, with 8 bases identical to TRBD1. V gave up 5 bases and J gave up 3 bases; unmatched junction bases: 8. Germline CDR1 and CDR2: MDHEN and SYDVKM. CDR3 length equals 16 residues. CDR3 sequence reads: CASSPGGSGSNEKLFF. Here the CDR3 DNA reads TGTGCCAGCAGTCCAGGGGGCTCCGGGTCTAATGAAAAACTGTTTTTT.

The V call is TRBV5-1, the J call TRBJ2-1, with 7 bases fitting TRBD1. Germline V CDR1 and CDR2: SGHRS, YFSETQ. With V trimmed by 4 bases and J by 1 base, 11 bases remained unmatched. The CDR3 is 17 amino acids. The CDR3 nucleotides read TGCGCCAGCAGCCCGGTCCGACAGGGTGGGTCCTACAATGAGCAGTTCTTC. Protein: CASSPVRQGGSYNEQFF. Variable domain in full (rest from reference TRBV5-1 and TRBJ2-1): KAGVTQTPRYLIKTRGQQVTLSCSPISGHRSVSWYQQTPGQGLQFLFEYFSETQRNKGNFPGRFSGRQFSNSRSEMNVSTLELGDSALYLCASSPVRQGGSYNEQFFGPGTRLTVL.

This chain joins TRBV9 and TRBJ2-1; possibly TRBD2 for D (6 bases). Germline CDR1 and CDR2: SGDLS and YYNGEE. This CDR3 comprises 13 residues. Trimming removed 3 bases from V and 6 bases from J, with 10 bases in between. CDR3 protein: CASSGLARNEQFF. In DNA form, the CDR3 reads TGTGCCAGCAGCGGCCTAGCGCGCAATGAGCAGTTCTTC.